The present entry profiles one TCR beta chain with its context. What it binds is not known. The PCR had 60 Vbeta and 13 Jbeta primers. Repertoires were generated with immunoSEQ multiplex PCR, while TCRdb's copy carries only in-frame clones and drops some. Seen here are approximately 89,000 clones, over 60% observed once, and the top ten hold 3.5% to 4.5%. This record belongs to a study of cytomegalovirus exposure and HLA in healthy donors. Study-level results: According to an earlier analysis, most TCR beta V segments yielded productive rearrangements about 87% or about 30% of the time.

Donors sampled were nominally healthy, though unrecorded immune exposures were likely. The V gene lost 4 bases and the J gene lost 0 bases, with 3 bases spanning the gap. The CDR3 length is 12 residues. Germline loops: CDR1 SNHLY, CDR2 FYNNEI. This chain joins TRBV2 and TRBJ1-1, with D unresolved. The source of this sequence is a man aged 30-40 years in good health and CMV-seronegative. Sequenced sample: PBMCs. The CDR3 DNA follows: TGTGCCAGCAGTGCTTTGAACACTGAAGCTTTCTTT. Its protein is CASSALNTEAFF.